Sequencing of this T cell receptor (beta chain) was carried out in a study of cytomegalovirus exposure and HLA in healthy donors. The study, taken as a whole, reports: The study listed 164 cytomegalovirus-associated TCR beta chains. Presence/absence analyses rested on an assumption that sequencing depth was roughly uniform across donors. In vitro assays verified that a few CMV-associated chains recognized CMV antigens specifically.

About this clone itself: Its antigen is still unknown.

The CDR3 runs 14 residues. Germline V gene data show CDR1 as GTSNPN and CDR2 as SVGIG (reference sequence). V was clipped by 4 bases and J by 9 bases; unmatched bases: 5. Each of the donors was a healthy bone marrow donor. PCR used 60 Vbeta primers and 13 Jbeta primers. TCRdb keeps only in-frame clones here, not all; method: immunoSEQ multiplex PCR. The top ten clones hold about 2.9% of a sample with over 120,000 clones, 78% of them seen once. This clonotype was sampled from a female donor in good health and CMV-seronegative. The rearrangement links TRBV30 to TRBJ2-1, with TRBD2 identical over 14 bases. The sample comprised PBMCs. The CDR3 here is CAWTGTSGSTEQFF. CDR3 DNA sequence: TGTGCCTGGACCGGGACTAGCGGGAGCACTGAGCAGTTCTTC. The full variable domain, completed using reference TRBV30 and TRBJ2-1, is SQTIHQWPATLVQPVGSPLSLECTVEGTSNPNLYWYRQAAGRGLQLLFYSVGIGQISSEVPQNLSASRPQDRQFILSSKKLLLSDSGFYLCAWTGTSGSTEQFFGPGTRLTVL.